Below, 22 T cell receptor beta chains from the same sample are listed, as sequenced in a study of blood T cell repertoires in COVID-19. Some clones are missing from TCRdb's copy, which holds only in-frame ones; the method was immunoSEQ multiplex PCR. The repertoire consists of about 200,000 clones, with roughly 84% occurring once and the leading ten covering almost 5%. Sequencing was done on a sample of peripheral blood. The receptors originated from a woman of 80 years or more with acute or convalescent COVID-19.

The chain uses TRBV2 and TRBJ1-2, with 8 nucleotides matching TRBD1. CDR1 SNHLY and CDR2 FYNNEI come from the germline V gene. After removal of 1 base from V and 6 bases from J, the junction contained 7 bases not matched to a gene. There are 15 residues in the CDR3. CDR3 in amino acids: CASSEVGRGRDGYTF. The CDR3 DNA reads as TGTGCCAGCAGTGAAGTTGGCAGGGGGCGCGATGGCTACACCTTC.

The chain combines TRBV7-3 with TRBJ2-6; TRBD1 might be the D (5 bases). The germline V and J ends were trimmed by 2 bases and 0 bases, with 5 bases remaining between them. CDR1 and CDR2 from the germline V gene are SGHTA and FQGTGA. This CDR3 is 15 amino acids long. In DNA form, the CDR3 reads TGTGCCAGCAGCTTAGGGGCCTCTGGGGCCAACGTCCTGACTTTC. This codes for CASSLGASGANVLTF.

V gene TRBV2 combines with J gene TRBJ2-7; TRBD1 matches at 7 bases. Germline CDR1 SNHLY, CDR2 FYNNEI. The ends lost 8 bases at V and 2 bases at J; junction bases unmatched: 0. This CDR3 contains 11 residues. CDR3 residues: CASGQAYEQYF. Here the CDR3 DNA reads TGTGCCAGCGGACAGGCCTACGAGCAGTACTTC.

This chain connects TRBV6-6 to TRBJ1-1; weak D call: TRBD1 (6 bases). The V gene's germline CDR1 is MNHNY and CDR2 SVGAGI (reference sequence). Trimming removed 7 bases from V and 2 bases from J, with 11 bases in between. This CDR3 is built from 13 residues. DNA for the CDR3: TGTGCCAGCATCCGGGACATAAACACTGAAGCTTTCTTT. Protein sequence: CASIRDINTEAFF.

The chain has TRBV4-2 and TRBJ2-2; D possibly corresponds to TRBD2 (6 bases). Germline-derived CDR1 and CDR2 are LGHNA and YNFKEQ. The V gene lost 10 bases and the J gene lost 4 bases, with 22 bases spanning the gap. This CDR3 comprises 16 residues. The CDR3 nucleotides read TGTGCCACCTCGGAATGGGCATCGCGGGGCACCGGGGAGCTGTTTTTT. Its protein is CATSEWASRGTGELFF.

The chain is built from TRBV7-9 and TRBJ1-1; D may be TRBD1 (6 bases). V shed 4 bases and J shed 1 base, with 7 bases lying between them. The germline V gene has CDR1 SEHNR and CDR2 FQNEAQ (reference sequence). The CDR3 totals 13 residues. This CDR3 reads CASSWGQNTEAFF. The CDR3 nucleotides are TGTGCCAGCAGCTGGGGACAGAACACTGAAGCTTTCTTT.

J is TRBJ2-5 and V is TRBV25-1, with 9 bases identical to TRBD1. V lost 4 bases, J lost 5 bases, and 5 bases stayed unmatched. CDR3 length: 14 residues. The germline V gene encodes CDR1 MGHDK and CDR2 SYGVNS. DNA of the CDR3: TGTGCCAGCAGTGGGACAGGGGCTGCGGAGACCCAGTACTTC. Its translation is CASSGTGAAETQYF.

The rearrangement joins TRBV7-3 to TRBJ2-5; 10 nucleotides match TRBD2. CDR1 and CDR2 (germline): SGHTA, FQGTGA. There are 16 residues in the CDR3. Germline trimming cut 2 bases from V and 3 bases from J; bases unmatched to any gene: 6. Written as DNA, the CDR3 is TGTGCCAGCAGCTTATTTGCTAGCGGGAGAAAAGAGACCCAGTACTTC. This sequence encodes CASSLFASGRKETQYF.

The chain has TRBV2 and TRBJ1-6; D not resolved. Germline CDR1 is SNHLY and CDR2 is FYNNEI. There are 13 residues in the CDR3. V lost 8 bases to trimming and J lost 2 bases, with 7 bases between them. The CDR3 loop reads CASRGTYNSPLHF. The CDR3 nucleotides are TGTGCCAGCCGGGGTACCTATAATTCACCCCTCCACTTT.

The chain links TRBV13 to TRBJ1-3, with D possibly matching TRBD1 (6 bases). CDR3 length: 15 residues. V gave up 5 bases and J gave up 2 bases, with 13 bases separating them. Germline CDR1 PRHDT, CDR2 FYEKMQ (reference sequence). The chain's CDR3 is CASSPRWGPGNTIYF. Written as DNA, the CDR3 is TGTGCCAGCAGCCCGCGGTGGGGGCCTGGAAACACCATATATTTT.

The chain is built from TRBV9 and TRBJ1-3, with 8 positions matching TRBD1. CDR1 and CDR2 (germline): SGDLS, YYNGEE. The CDR3 covers 17 residues. J gave up 3 bases and V 1 base, and 9 bases lay outside the gene matches. CDR3: CASSVYEDRGRGNTIYF. CDR3 nucleotide sequence: TGTGCCAGCAGCGTATATGAAGACAGGGGTCGTGGAAACACCATATATTTT. Together with reference TRBV9 and TRBJ1-3, the CDR3 gives the full variable domain: DSGVTQTPKHLITATGQRVTLRCSPRSGDLSVYWYQQSLDQGLQFLIQYYNGEERAKGNILERFSAQQFPDLHSELNLSSLELGDSALYFCASSVYEDRGRGNTIYFGEGSWLTVV.

The rearrangement links TRBV4-1 to TRBJ2-4, with 10 bases matching TRBD2. After removal of 0 bases from V and 0 bases from J, the junction contained 11 bases not matched to a gene. Germline V gives CDR1 MGHRA, CDR2 YSYEKL. This CDR3 spans 20 amino acids. This CDR3 is CASSQDPLAGEGVAKNIQYF. As DNA, the CDR3 is TGCGCCAGCAGCCAAGACCCGCTAGCGGGAGAGGGGGTAGCCAAAAACATTCAGTACTTC.

For the CDR3, the DNA is TGCGCCAGCAGCGCGACTAGCGGGAGTGGTAGAGAGCAGTACTTC. It translates to CASSATSGSGREQYF. The gene calls are TRBV5-1 and TRBJ2-7, with 12 bases lining up with TRBD2. The CDR3 consists of 15 residues. The V gene end was trimmed by 4 bases and the J gene end by 7 bases; junction bases not matched to a gene: 9. Germline V gene sequence: CDR1 SGHRS, CDR2 YFSETQ. The full variable domain, completed using reference TRBV5-1 and TRBJ2-7, is KAGVTQTPRYLIKTRGQQVTLSCSPISGHRSVSWYQQTPGQGLQFLFEYFSETQRNKGNFPGRFSGRQFSNSRSEMNVSTLELGDSALYLCASSATSGSGREQYFGPGTRLTVT.

In its sample, this clone ranks as medium-sized. J is TRBJ2-7 and V is TRBV25-1; a possible D gene is TRBD1 (7 bases). The CDR3 has 16 residues. Deletions cut 4 bases from V and 1 base from J, with 17 bases between. CDR1 is MGHDK, CDR2 SYGVNS, per germline. The CDR3 DNA sequence: TGTGCCAGCAGTGCCTCCCCGACAGGGAGGTCCTACGAGCAGTACTTC. It codes for CASSASPTGRSYEQYF.

In this sample, this clone turned up once. V and J are TRBV19 and TRBJ2-4; 7 bases map to TRBD1. Germline trimming cut 0 bases from V and 0 bases from J; bases unmatched to any gene: 11. Germline loops: CDR1 LNHDA, CDR2 SQIVND (reference sequence). The CDR3 consists of 19 residues. The CDR3 sequence: CASSIDPGQIKLAKNIQYF. In nucleotides, the CDR3 is TGTGCCAGTAGTATAGATCCGGGACAGATAAAACTAGCCAAAAACATTCAGTACTTC.

This clone was recorded once. The CDR3 sequence is CASRRQLQPQHF. The CDR3 nucleotides read TGTGCCAGCCGGCGGCAGTTACAGCCCCAGCATTTT. This chain connects TRBV12-3 or TRBV12-4 to TRBJ1-5; D unclear. The V and J ends lost 8 bases and 7 bases respectively, with 12 bases between them. This CDR3 contains 12 residues.

There are a few counts of this clone. The chain couples TRBV7-2 to TRBJ2-5, with D possibly TRBD2 on 5 matching bases. CDR3 length: 14 residues. With 3 bases removed from V and 4 bases from J, the gap between germline ends came to 12 bases. Germline assignment: CDR1 SGHTA and CDR2 FQGNSA. This chain's CDR3 is CASSFMRAVETQYF. The CDR3, as DNA: TGTGCCAGCAGCTTTATGAGGGCCGTAGAGACCCAGTACTTC. The full variable domain, rest sourced from reference TRBV7-2 and TRBJ2-5, is GAGVSQSPSNKVTEKGKDVELRCDPISGHTALYWYRQSLGQGLEFLIYFQGNSAPDKSGLPSDRFSAERTGGSVSTLTIQRTQQEDSAVYLCASSFMRAVETQYFGPGTRLLVL.

This clone was found once. This rearrangement joins TRBV3-1 (or the pseudogene TRBV3-2) to TRBJ1-3; no firm D call. Germline CDR1 and CDR2: LGHDT and YNNKEL (reference sequence). This CDR3 is 17 amino acids long. V was shortened by 1 base and J by 0 bases, with 13 bases between the two germline ends. CDR3 sequence reads: CASSQVRGFGSGNTIYF. CDR3 coding DNA: TGTGCCAGCAGCCAAGTTCGCGGATTCGGCTCTGGAAACACCATATATTTT.

J is TRBJ2-3 and V is TRBV10-3, with TRBD2 matching 7 bases. Unmatched junction bases numbered 7, after V lost 11 bases and J lost 2 bases. The CDR3 consists of 13 residues. Germline V gene lookup returns CDR1 ENHRY and CDR2 SYGVKD. The CDR3 here is CAVNSGYTDTQYF. The CDR3, as DNA: TGTGCCGTTAATAGCGGGTACACAGATACGCAGTATTTT.

This chain links TRBV7-9 with TRBJ2-1; 9 positions agree with TRBD2. This CDR3 region has 14 residues. Trimming cost V 4 bases and J 5 bases; bases outside gene matches: 3. In germline, CDR1 is SEHNR, CDR2 FQNEAQ (reference sequence). The CDR3 spells CASSWTSANNEQFF. The CDR3 DNA reads as TGTGCCAGCAGCTGGACTAGCGCTAACAATGAGCAGTTCTTC. Variable domain in full (rest from reference TRBV7-9 and TRBJ2-1): DTGVSQNPRHKITKRGQNVTFRCDPISEHNRLYWYRQTLGQGPEFLTYFQNEAQLEKSRLLSDRFSAERPKGSFSTLEIQRTEQGDSAMYLCASSWTSANNEQFFGPGTRLTVL.

This chain connects TRBV24-1 to TRBJ2-1; possible D gene TRBD2, 6 bases. The CDR3 loop spans 15 amino acids. V was shortened by 3 bases and J by 6 bases, with 14 bases between the two germline ends. In germline, CDR1 is KGHDR, CDR2 SFDVKD. CDR3 sequence reads: CATSDATRRANEQFF. The CDR3 DNA is TGTGCCACCAGTGATGCGACTAGGAGGGCCAATGAGCAGTTCTTC.

V usage is TRBV30 and J usage is TRBJ2-6, with D possibly matching TRBD1 (7 bases). CDR1 is GTSNPN, CDR2 SVGIG, per germline (reference sequence). Trimming removed 4 bases at V and 2 bases at J, with 15 bases between. This CDR3 spans 16 amino acids. The CDR3: CAWIFRGATGANVLTF. CDR3 nucleotide sequence: TGTGCCTGGATCTTCAGGGGGGCGACTGGGGCCAACGTCCTGACTTTC.